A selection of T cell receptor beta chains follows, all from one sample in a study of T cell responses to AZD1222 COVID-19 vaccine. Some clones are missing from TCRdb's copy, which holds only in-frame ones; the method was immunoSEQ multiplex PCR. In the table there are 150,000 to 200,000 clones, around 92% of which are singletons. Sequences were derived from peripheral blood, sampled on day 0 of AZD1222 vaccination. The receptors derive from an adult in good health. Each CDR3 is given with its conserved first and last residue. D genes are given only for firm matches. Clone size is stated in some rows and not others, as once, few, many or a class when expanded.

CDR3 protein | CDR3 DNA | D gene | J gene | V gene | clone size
CASSQPGLAYEQYF | TGTGCCAGCAGTCAGCCGGGACTAGCCTACGAGCAGTACTTC | TRBD2 | TRBJ2-7 | TRBV6-2/TRBV6-3 | NA
CASSLAGGGLNTEAFF | TGTGCCAGCAGCTTGGCCGGGGGGGGGCTTAACACTGAAGCTTTCTTT | NA | TRBJ1-1 | TRBV5-4 | NA
CASSMSYSSGNTIYF | TGCGCCAGCAGCATGAGTTACAGCTCTGGAAACACCATATATTTT | NA | TRBJ1-3 | TRBV5-1 | NA
CASSEGIGTAFNYGYTF | TGTGCCAGCAGCGAGGGGATCGGGACCGCTTTTAACTATGGCTACACCTTC | NA | TRBJ1-2 | TRBV9 | NA
CASSLQLAGVETQYF | TGTGCCAGCAGCTTACAGCTAGCGGGGGTGGAGACCCAGTACTTC | TRBD2 | TRBJ2-5 | TRBV11-3 | NA
CASSGAGTGQGTQYF | TGTGCCAGCTCGGGGGCCGGGACAGGGCAAGGGACCCAGTACTTC | TRBD1 | TRBJ2-5 | TRBV18 | NA
CASSLGLAGVSSTDTQYF | TGCGCCAGCAGCTTGGGACTAGCGGGGGTCTCTAGCACAGATACGCAGTATTTT | TRBD2 | TRBJ2-3 | TRBV5-1 | once
CASSSDPGSGSYEQYF | TGTGCCAGCAGCTCAGACCCCGGCTCAGGCTCCTACGAGCAGTACTTC | NA | TRBJ2-7 | TRBV11-3 | NA
CASSQGRGTEAFF | TGTGCCAGCAGCCAGGGCCGAGGCACTGAAGCTTTCTTT | NA | TRBJ1-1 | TRBV3-1/TRBV3-2 | NA
CASSISGQGAGGNQPQHF | TGTGCCAGTAGTATAAGTGGACAGGGGGCTGGAGGAAATCAGCCCCAGCATTTT | TRBD1 | TRBJ1-5 | TRBV19 | few
CASSDRDTGRHEQYF | TGTGCCAGCAGTGACAGAGACACAGGGCGCCACGAGCAGTACTTC | NA | TRBJ2-7 | TRBV2 | NA
CASRSHGTEAFF | TGTGCCAGCAGATCCCATGGAACTGAAGCTTTCTTT | NA | TRBJ1-1 | TRBV28 | once
CASSLAQTSTEAFF | TGTGCCAGCAGCTTAGCGCAAACATCCACTGAAGCTTTCTTT | NA | TRBJ1-1 | TRBV7-2 | few
CASHLKDRGYMMVDTEAFF | TGTGCCAGCCATCTGAAGGACAGGGGGTATATGATGGTGGACACTGAAGCTTTCTTT | TRBD1 | TRBJ1-1 | TRBV27 | NA
CASSLDSNQPQHF | TGTGCCAGCTCACTCGACAGCAATCAGCCCCAGCATTTT | NA | TRBJ1-5 | TRBV18 | NA